These 27 T cell receptor beta chains were all obtained from the same sample, sequenced in a study of T cell responses to AZD1222 COVID-19 vaccine. Profiled with immunoSEQ multiplex PCR; TCRdb holds only in-frame clones, not every one. The table records fewer than 250,000 clones, 85% to 95% of them present only once. This material consisted of peripheral blood, taken on day 0 of MenACWY control vaccination. The receptor source for this set is an adult in good health.

A remark on this clone: This specimen includes other DNA sequences encoding the same CDR3. The rearrangement links TRBV5-1 to TRBJ1-4, with D hard to call. Germline V gene lookup returns CDR1 SGHRS and CDR2 YFSETQ. Trimming removed 0 bases at V and 0 bases at J, with 3 bases between. The CDR3 contains 14 residues. CDR3 sequence: CASSLGATNEKLFF. Written as DNA, the CDR3 is TGCGCCAGCAGCTTGGGTGCAACTAATGAAAAACTGTTTTTT.

The genes are TRBV4-2 and TRBJ2-3; TRBD2 agrees at 12 bases. This CDR3 is 15 amino acids long. V lost 4 bases to trimming and J lost 2 bases; unmatched junction nucleotides: 1. CDR1 is LGHNA and CDR2 is YNFKEQ in the germline V gene. The CDR3 loop is CASSRTSGDTDTQYF. Written as DNA, the CDR3 is TGTGCCAGCAGCCGGACTAGCGGGGACACAGATACGCAGTATTTT.

Note on this clone: This specimen includes other DNA sequences encoding the same CDR3. V is TRBV20-1 and J is TRBJ2-7; no firm D call. This CDR3 contains 11 residues. CDR1 is DFQATT, CDR2 SNEGSKA, per germline (reference sequence). V lost 3 bases, J lost 3 bases, and 6 bases lay in between. The CDR3 protein is CSARGDYEQYF. CDR3 nucleotides: TGCAGTGCTAGGGGCGACTACGAGCAGTACTTC.

This clone was picked up one time. The V and J genes are TRBV2 and TRBJ1-3; D may be TRBD1 (5 bases). Germline V gene data show CDR1 as SNHLY and CDR2 as FYNNEI. The length of the CDR3 is 17 residues. Trimming removed 8 bases at V and 4 bases at J, with 24 bases between. CDR3 sequence (DNA): TGTGCCAGCGGATGGAATGCAGGGAAGGTCTACGGAAACACCATATATTTT. It yields the protein CASGWNAGKVYGNTIYF. The complete variable domain, with remaining parts taken from reference TRBV2 and TRBJ1-3, reads EPEVTQTPSHQVTQMGQEVILRCVPISNHLYFYWYRQILGQKVEFLVSFYNNEISEKSEIFDDQFSVERPDGSNFTLKIRSTKLEDSAMYFCASGWNAGKVYGNTIYFGEGSWLTVV.

The gene calls are TRBV11-2 and TRBJ1-1; D is perhaps TRBD1 (5 bases). Germline V gene lookup returns CDR1 SGHAT and CDR2 FQNNGV. The V end lost 3 bases, the J end lost 5 bases, and 19 bases lay between the germline ends. CDR3 length: 16 residues. The CDR3 here is CASSLGRGGPRTEAFF. The CDR3, as DNA: TGTGCCAGCAGCTTGGGGCGGGGAGGCCCCAGGACTGAAGCTTTCTTT.

The gene calls are TRBV3-1 (or the pseudogene TRBV3-2) and TRBJ2-1; D is perhaps TRBD1 (6 bases). There are 14 residues in the CDR3. Trimming took 2 bases from V and 5 from J, leaving 10 bases between them. CDR1 is LGHDT, CDR2 YNNKEL, per germline (reference sequence). The CDR3 DNA sequence: TGTGCCAGCAGCCAAAAACAGGGCAACAATGAGCAGTTCTTC. This translates into CASSQKQGNNEQFF.

The V call is TRBV29-1, the J call TRBJ1-1; 7 nucleotides line up with TRBD1. Per the germline V gene, CDR1 is SQVTM and CDR2 is ANQGSEA. V lost 7 bases to trimming and J lost 2 bases; unmatched junction nucleotides: 4. The CDR3 has 12 amino acids. The CDR3 sequence: CSAGQLNTEAFF. CDR3 coding DNA: TGCAGCGCGGGACAGCTTAACACTGAAGCTTTCTTT. The full variable domain, its missing parts supplied by reference TRBV29-1 and TRBJ1-1, is SAVISQKPSRDICQRGTSLTIQCQVDSQVTMMFWYRQQPGQSLTLIATANQGSEATYESGFVIDKFPISRPNLTFSTLTVSNMSPEDSSIYLCSAGQLNTEAFFGQGTRLTVV.

The CDR3 sequence: CASSLDITRVRVGELFF. DNA of the CDR3: TGTGCCAGCAGCTTAGACATCACAAGGGTCCGGGTCGGGGAGCTGTTTTTT. V gene TRBV7-3 combines with J gene TRBJ2-2; D not resolved. The V end was cut by 2 bases, the J end by 7 bases, with 20 bases between. Germline-derived CDR1 and CDR2 are SGHTA and FQGTGA. The CDR3 length is 17 residues.

The chain recombines TRBV5-1 with TRBJ2-7; D might be TRBD1 (6 bases). The CDR3 runs 17 residues. The germline V and J ends were trimmed by 0 bases and 0 bases, with 16 bases remaining between them. Looked up from germline, CDR1 is SGHRS and CDR2 is YFSETQ. The CDR3 nucleotides are TGCGCCAGCAGCTTGGTGGCCGGACAGTCGATCTCCTACGAGCAGTACTTC. This gives the protein CASSLVAGQSISYEQYF.

The V and J genes are TRBV15 and TRBJ2-5; D unclear. The CDR3 runs to 14 residues. CDR1 LNHNV and CDR2 YYDKDF come from the germline V gene (reference sequence). V was trimmed by 5 bases and J by 5 bases, leaving 15 bases between them. For the CDR3, the DNA is TGTGCCACCAGCGGCGGCGGAGTTGGGGAGACCCAGTACTTC. Translating gives CATSGGGVGETQYF.

J is TRBJ1-6 and V is TRBV3-1 (or the pseudogene TRBV3-2); D is unresolved. Germline lookup yields CDR1 LGHDT and CDR2 YNNKEL (reference sequence). The CDR3 runs 16 residues. V was shortened by 2 bases and J by 10 bases, with 18 bases between the two germline ends. This CDR3 is CASSQHFRRRESPLHF. The DNA for the CDR3 is TGTGCCAGCAGCCAACACTTTCGGAGGAGGGAATCACCCCTCCACTTT.

The chain is built from TRBV15 and TRBJ2-1; 8 nucleotides line up with TRBD2. The germline CDR1 and CDR2 sequences are LNHNV and YYDKDF (reference sequence). V trimming: 1 base; J trimming: 2 bases; junction bases outside the gene matches: 4. There are 16 residues in the CDR3. DNA of the CDR3: TGTGCCACCAGCAGAGCACGAGCGGGGGCCTACAATGAGCAGTTCTTC. Amino acid sequence: CATSRARAGAYNEQFF.

V usage is TRBV6-5 and J usage is TRBJ1-2, with a tentative D call TRBD1 (5 bases). The V end lost 5 bases, the J end lost 8 bases, and 15 bases lay between the germline ends. This CDR3 comprises 13 residues. Germline V CDR1 and CDR2: MNHEY, SVGAGI. The CDR3 loop is CASSRQWSIGYTF. CDR3 sequence (DNA): TGTGCCAGCAGTCGACAGTGGTCGATCGGCTACACCTTC.

This chain joins TRBV7-7 and TRBJ2-1; TRBD1 is a possible D gene (5 bases). V lost 2 bases and J lost 5, with 7 bases in between. The CDR3 has 13 residues. The germline CDR1 and CDR2 sequences are SSHAT and FNYEAQ (reference sequence). The CDR3 reads CASSLTQDNEQFF. The CDR3 nucleotides are TGTGCCAGCAGCTTAACACAGGACAATGAGCAGTTCTTC.

The chain couples TRBV7-2 to TRBJ1-2, with 11 nucleotides matching TRBD1. The germline V gene has CDR1 SGHTA and CDR2 FQGNSA. V trimming: 5 bases; J trimming: 1 base; junction bases outside the gene matches: 6. This CDR3 is built from 16 residues. Written as DNA, the CDR3 is TGTGCCAGCAGCCCGACGGGACAGGGGGGTAACTATGGCTACACCTTC. This encodes CASSPTGQGGNYGYTF.

The chain couples TRBV14 to TRBJ2-1; 11 nucleotides align to TRBD2. Germline assignment: CDR1 SGHDN and CDR2 FVKESK. The CDR3 consists of 18 residues. J gave up 4 bases and V 0 bases, and 8 bases lay outside the gene matches. The CDR3 sequence is CASSQDLLAGGFYNEQFF. The CDR3 nucleotides read TGTGCCAGCAGCCAAGATCTGTTAGCGGGGGGGTTTTACAATGAGCAGTTCTTC. Filled out from reference TRBV14 and TRBJ2-1, the complete variable domain reads EAGVTQFPSHSVIEKGQTVTLRCDPISGHDNLYWYRRVMGKEIKFLLHFVKESKQDESGMPNNRFLAERTGGTYSTLKVQPAELEDSGVYFCASSQDLLAGGFYNEQFFGPGTRLTVL.

V is TRBV7-9 and J is TRBJ2-3, with TRBD2 matching over 8 bases. V dropped 0 bases and J dropped 2; count of bases not matched to a gene: 4. CDR3 size: 16 residues. Germline V gene lookup returns CDR1 SEHNR and CDR2 FQNEAQ (reference sequence). The CDR3 region has the DNA TGTGCCAGCAGCTTAGCCCGGGGGGGCCCCACAGATACGCAGTATTTT. Translation gives CASSLARGGPTDTQYF.

The rearrangement joins TRBV7-8 to TRBJ1-1, with unresolved D. The CDR3 is 18 residues long. Germline V gene data show CDR1 as SGHVS and CDR2 as FQNEAQ. V gave up 1 base and J gave up 0 bases, with 18 bases separating them. The CDR3 reads CASSLGARRKTMNTEAFF. CDR3 in DNA: TGTGCCAGCAGCTTAGGGGCGCGGAGAAAAACCATGAACACTGAAGCTTTCTTT.

This clone showed up just once. CDR3 residues: CASSLTQNTEAFF. Written as DNA, the CDR3 is TGTGCCAGCAGCTTAACGCAGAACACTGAAGCTTTCTTT. The chain carries TRBV11-2 and TRBJ1-1; D unresolved. V was clipped by 2 bases and J by 1 base, with 5 bases between them. This CDR3 region has 13 residues. Germline V lookup: CDR1 SGHAT, CDR2 FQNNGV. The complete variable domain, with remaining parts taken from reference TRBV11-2 and TRBJ1-1, reads EAGVAQSPRYKIIEKRQSVAFWCNPISGHATLYWYQQILGQGPKLLIQFQNNGVVDDSQLPKDRFSAERLKGVDSTLKIQPAKLEDSAVYLCASSLTQNTEAFFGQGTRLTVV.

The rearrangement uses TRBV30 and TRBJ1-1, with no clear D. The CDR3 sequence is 11 residues long. Trimming took 5 bases from V and 8 from J, leaving 12 bases between them. Germline V CDR1 and CDR2: GTSNPN, SVGIG (reference sequence). The CDR3 is CAWVRSIEAFF. The CDR3 DNA follows: TGTGCCTGGGTAAGGTCGATCGAAGCTTTCTTT.

This chain connects TRBV5-1 to TRBJ2-6, with 7 bases identical to TRBD2. The CDR3 contains 17 residues. Per the germline V gene, CDR1 is SGHRS and CDR2 is YFSETQ. V was clipped by 4 bases and J by 1 base; unmatched bases: 8. The CDR3 coding sequence is TGCGCCAGCAGCGCGGGGGACGCCAGTTCTGGGGCCAACGTCCTGACTTTC. It yields the protein CASSAGDASSGANVLTF.

In its sample, this clone was seen once. The V gene is TRBV12-5, the J gene TRBJ1-2; no clear D gene. The CDR3 is 13 residues long. V gave up 6 bases and J gave up 2 bases, with 10 bases separating them. The V gene's germline CDR1 is LGHNT and CDR2 FRNRAP. Written as DNA, the CDR3 is TGTGCTAGTGGATCCACAGAGAACTATGGCTACACCTTC. As protein: CASGSTENYGYTF.

This chain uses TRBV29-1 with TRBJ1-2; TRBD1 is a possible D gene (5 bases). Trimming took 4 bases from V and 2 from J, leaving 8 bases between them. CDR3 length equals 12 residues. CDR1 and CDR2 (germline): SQVTM, ANQGSEA. The CDR3 region has the DNA TGCAGCGTTGGGGGCACAAACTATGGCTACACCTTC. Its translation: CSVGGTNYGYTF. Filled out from reference TRBV29-1 and TRBJ1-2, the complete variable domain reads SAVISQKPSRDICQRGTSLTIQCQVDSQVTMMFWYRQQPGQSLTLIATANQGSEATYESGFVIDKFPISRPNLTFSTLTVSNMSPEDSSIYLCSVGGTNYGYTFGSGTRLTVV.

The chain joins TRBV30 to TRBJ2-1, with TRBD1 matching 9 bases. The CDR3 loop spans 15 amino acids. CDR1 GTSNPN and CDR2 SVGIG come from the germline V gene (reference sequence). The ends lost 4 bases at V and 9 bases at J; junction bases unmatched: 13. CDR3 region: CAWKGIQGARVEQFF. CDR3 nucleotide sequence: TGTGCCTGGAAAGGTATACAGGGGGCGCGGGTTGAGCAGTTCTTC.

This clone was observed a single time. The rearrangement links TRBV28 to TRBJ2-7; perhaps TRBD2 as D (5 bases). The germline V gene has CDR1 MDHEN and CDR2 SYDVKM. The CDR3 totals 13 residues. V lost 6 bases to trimming and J lost 0 bases, with 9 bases between them. CDR3 nucleotides: TGTGCCAGCAGCTCGGGGATCTCCTACGAGCAGTACTTC. Amino acids: CASSSGISYEQYF.

The genes are TRBV5-4 and TRBJ1-1; D perhaps matches TRBD1 (5 bases). This CDR3 has 13 residues. With 3 bases removed from V and 1 base from J, the gap between germline ends came to 7 bases. The germline V gene encodes CDR1 SGHNT and CDR2 YYREEE (reference sequence). The CDR3 spells CASSSTGNTEAFF. The CDR3 nucleotides are TGTGCCAGCAGCTCCACAGGGAACACTGAAGCTTTCTTT.

V and J are TRBV4-2 and TRBJ2-3, with 14 positions matching TRBD2. The V gene's germline CDR1 is LGHNA and CDR2 YNFKEQ. This CDR3 spans 19 amino acids. J was trimmed by 2 bases and V by 1 base; bases with no gene match: 8. The CDR3 spells CASSQGTSGGLLLTDTQYF. Here the CDR3 DNA reads TGTGCCAGCAGCCAAGGGACTAGCGGGGGGCTATTACTCACAGATACGCAGTATTTT.